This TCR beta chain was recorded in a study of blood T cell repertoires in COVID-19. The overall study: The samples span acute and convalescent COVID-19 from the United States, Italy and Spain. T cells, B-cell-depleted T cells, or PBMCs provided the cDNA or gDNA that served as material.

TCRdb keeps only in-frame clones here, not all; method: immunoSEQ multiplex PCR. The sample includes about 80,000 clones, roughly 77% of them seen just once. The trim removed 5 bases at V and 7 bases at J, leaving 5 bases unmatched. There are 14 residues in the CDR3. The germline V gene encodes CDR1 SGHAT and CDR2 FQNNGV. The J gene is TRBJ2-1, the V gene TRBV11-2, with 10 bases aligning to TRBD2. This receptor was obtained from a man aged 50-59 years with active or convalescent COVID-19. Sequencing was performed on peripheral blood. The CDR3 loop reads CASSAGLAKNEQFF. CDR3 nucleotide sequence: TGTGCCAGCAGCGCGGGACTAGCGAAGAATGAGCAGTTCTTC.